This T cell receptor (beta chain) derives from a study of T-cell memory formation after mild COVID-19. Findings and caveats of the study: Contracting CD4+ clones lay largely in CM and EM, with CD8+ ones residing in EMRA.

As concerns this clonotype: Its specificity is unknown.

TCRdb re-called the 5' RACE reads through MiXCR, storing one row per CDR3 protein. Here the sample spans roughly 400,000 distinct CDR3 sequences, roughly 26% being singletons. The V and J ends lost 3 bases and 3 bases respectively, with 6 bases between them. Per the germline V gene, CDR1 is DFQATT and CDR2 is SNEGSKA (reference sequence). The CDR3 runs 12 residues. This chain joins TRBV20-1 and TRBJ1-5; TRBD1 is a possible D gene (5 bases). Sequenced input: PBMCs or a T cell subset sorted from them (not recorded which). The clonotype was recovered from an adult woman who had mild COVID-19 (a few samples of this study predate the infection). Cell type and time point are not known. CDR3 nucleotide sequence: TGCAGTGCTAGGGACAACAATCAGCCCCAGCATTTT. This gives the protein CSARDNNQPQHF.